The 4 T cell receptor beta chains below all came from one sample that was sequenced in a study of blood T cell repertoires in COVID-19. Profiled with immunoSEQ multiplex PCR; TCRdb holds only in-frame clones, not every one. Among a few hundred thousand clones listed, roughly nine tenths were seen once. Sequenced: PBMCs or T cells enriched from blood (not recorded which). All receptors come from a man between 18 and 29 years old who had recovered from COVID-19.

This chain connects TRBV27 to TRBJ1-6, with D tentatively TRBD1 (6 bases). The V gene's germline CDR1 is MNHEY and CDR2 SMNVEV (reference sequence). The V and J ends lost 2 bases and 9 bases respectively, with 11 bases between them. The CDR3 has 14 residues. CDR3 region: CASSLRGGGSPLHF. The CDR3 bases are TGTGCCAGCAGTTTAAGGGGGGGCGGTTCACCCCTCCACTTT.

The chain joins TRBV12-3 or TRBV12-4 to TRBJ1-4, with D possibly matching TRBD1 (6 bases). Trimming stripped 8 bases from V and 3 bases from J, with 10 bases between. This CDR3 contains 13 residues. Here the CDR3 reads CASREGANEKLFF. Written as DNA, the CDR3 is TGTGCCAGCCGGGAGGGGGCTAATGAAAAACTGTTTTTT.

This chain connects TRBV7-9 to TRBJ2-1; unclear D gene. CDR3 length equals 14 residues. Per germline, CDR1 SEHNR and CDR2 FQNEAQ (reference sequence). V was trimmed by 3 bases and J by 6 bases, leaving 12 bases between them. In DNA, the CDR3 is TGTGCCAGCAGCTTCTATCATGTCGGCAATGAGCAGTTCTTC. Translation gives CASSFYHVGNEQFF.

The chain employs TRBV6-2 or TRBV6-3 and TRBJ2-2; possibly TRBD2 for D (6 bases). The germline V and J ends were trimmed by 1 base and 0 bases, with 21 bases remaining between them. This CDR3 has 20 residues. Germline CDR1 reads MNHEY; CDR2 reads SVGEGT. CDR3 nucleotides: TGTGCCAGCAGTTACTGGGGGGTGGGCAGGAAATACGCGAACACCGGGGAGCTGTTTTTT. Translated: CASSYWGVGRKYANTGELFF.